The source of this T cell receptor beta chain is a study of human T cells and chemical hapten exposure. The time point is: patch test 3, about 24 weeks after DPC sensitization. Regarding treatment: therapeutic diphenylcyclopropenone sensitization with weekly scalp DPC. The germline V gene encodes CDR1 SEHNR and CDR2 FQNEAQ (reference sequence). This CDR3 has 15 residues. The ends were cut back, 5 bases at V and 0 bases at J, with 11 bases in the middle. A single record per CDR3 protein comes from TCRdb applying MiXCR to the RACE reads. The data contain roughly 150,000 distinct CDR3 sequences, 25% to 35% of them seen just once; the ten biggest clones take up under 2.5%.

The receptor was isolated from a woman aged 18-29 years with alopecia areata. Some clones in this sample may be carry-over from other donors' samples. The specimen was whole blood, collected in connection with sensitization to the hapten diphenylcyclopropenone (DPC). The chain has TRBV7-9 and TRBJ2-1; maybe TRBD1 (6 bases). The CDR3 region has the DNA TGTGCCAGCAGCACACAGGGTGGCTCCTACAATGAGCAGTTCTTC. Translation: CASSTQGGSYNEQFF.